This T cell receptor (beta chain) was profiled in a study of vaccination and CD4 T cells after COVID-19. Treatment denoted: roughly 11-day PBMC culture with coronavirus spike peptide pools or control peptides (ViraFEST assay). The CDR3 length is 15 residues. The V and J ends lost 9 bases and 1 base, in that order; junction bases with no gene match: 9. Germline CDR1 and CDR2: KGHDR and SFDVKD. Sequenced with the Oncomine TCR Beta short-read assay was DNA taken from cultured CD4+ T cells. From the PCR reads, TCRdb called clonotypes with MiXCR, one entry per CDR3 protein. The sample has 9,500 to 12,000 distinct CDR3 sequences, around 58% seen once. This clonotype turned up a few times. The antigen remains undetermined.

The sample comprised CD4+ T cells from blood, cultured in vitro. The receptor was derived from a human donor who had recovered from COVID-19. The chain links TRBV24-1 to TRBJ1-2; 8 nucleotides line up with TRBD1. The CDR3 nucleotides are TGTGCCACCTCCGAGTCTGACAGGGGTAACTATGGCTACACCTTC. Its translation: CATSESDRGNYGYTF.